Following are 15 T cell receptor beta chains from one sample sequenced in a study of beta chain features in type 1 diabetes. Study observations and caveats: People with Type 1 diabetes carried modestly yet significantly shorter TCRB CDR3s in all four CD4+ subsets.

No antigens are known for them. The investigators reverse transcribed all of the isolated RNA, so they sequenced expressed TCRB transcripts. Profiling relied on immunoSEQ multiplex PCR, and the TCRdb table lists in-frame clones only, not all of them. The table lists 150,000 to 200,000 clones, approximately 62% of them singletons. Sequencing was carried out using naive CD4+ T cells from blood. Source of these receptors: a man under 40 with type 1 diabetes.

The CDR3 DNA is TGTGCCAGCAGTTACCAGAGGAGAGAGACCCAGTACTTC. Amino acid sequence: CASSYQRRETQYF. The chain recombines TRBV2 with TRBJ2-5; D gene ambiguous. V dropped 5 bases and J dropped 4 bases, with 11 bases sitting between them. This CDR3 is built from 13 residues. Germline V gene lookup returns CDR1 SNHLY and CDR2 FYNNEI.

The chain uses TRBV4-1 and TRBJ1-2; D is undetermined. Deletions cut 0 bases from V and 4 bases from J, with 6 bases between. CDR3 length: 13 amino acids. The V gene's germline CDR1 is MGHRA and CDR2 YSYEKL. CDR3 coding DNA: TGCGCCAGCAGCCAAGATGTTGCCTATGGCTACACCTTC. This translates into CASSQDVAYGYTF.

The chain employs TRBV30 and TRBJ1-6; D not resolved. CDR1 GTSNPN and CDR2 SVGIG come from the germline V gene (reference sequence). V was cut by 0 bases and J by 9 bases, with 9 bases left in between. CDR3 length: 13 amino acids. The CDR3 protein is CAWSVRAFSPLHF. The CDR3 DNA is TGTGCCTGGAGTGTACGGGCCTTTTCACCCCTCCACTTT.

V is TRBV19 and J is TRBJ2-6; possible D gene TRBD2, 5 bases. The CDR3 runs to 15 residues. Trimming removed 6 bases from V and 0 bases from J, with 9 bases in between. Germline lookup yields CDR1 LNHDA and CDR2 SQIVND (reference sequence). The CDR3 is CASRVRGSGANVLTF. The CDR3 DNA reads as TGTGCCAGTAGAGTACGGGGCTCTGGGGCCAACGTCCTGACTTTC.

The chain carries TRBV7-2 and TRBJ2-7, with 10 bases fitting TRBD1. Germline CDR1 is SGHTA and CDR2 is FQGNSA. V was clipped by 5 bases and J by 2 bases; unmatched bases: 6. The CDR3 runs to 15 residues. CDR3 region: CASSTGTGVPYEQYF. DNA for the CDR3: TGTGCCAGCAGCACCGGGACAGGGGTGCCCTACGAGCAGTACTTC.

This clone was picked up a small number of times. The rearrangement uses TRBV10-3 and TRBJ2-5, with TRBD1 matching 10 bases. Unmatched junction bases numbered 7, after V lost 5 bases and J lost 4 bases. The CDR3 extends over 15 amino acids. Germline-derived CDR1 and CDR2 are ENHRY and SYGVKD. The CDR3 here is CAISSGTGVIETQYF. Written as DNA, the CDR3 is TGTGCCATCAGTAGCGGGACAGGGGTTATAGAGACCCAGTACTTC.

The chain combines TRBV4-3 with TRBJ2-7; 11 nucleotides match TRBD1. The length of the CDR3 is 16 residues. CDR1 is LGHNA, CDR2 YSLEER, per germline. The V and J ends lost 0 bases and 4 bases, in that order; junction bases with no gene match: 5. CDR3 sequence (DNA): TGCGCCAGCAGCCAAGATCCGGGACAGGGGGTTTACGAGCAGTACTTC. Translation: CASSQDPGQGVYEQYF.

DNA of the CDR3: TGCAGCGTTGGGGCCACTAGCGGGGGGATCCAAGAGACCCAGTACTTC. This translates into CSVGATSGGIQETQYF. The genes are TRBV29-1 and TRBJ2-5; 12 nucleotides line up with TRBD2. The trim removed 4 bases at V and 1 base at J, leaving 7 bases unmatched. The CDR3 runs to 16 residues. From germline, CDR1 is SQVTM and CDR2 ANQGSEA.

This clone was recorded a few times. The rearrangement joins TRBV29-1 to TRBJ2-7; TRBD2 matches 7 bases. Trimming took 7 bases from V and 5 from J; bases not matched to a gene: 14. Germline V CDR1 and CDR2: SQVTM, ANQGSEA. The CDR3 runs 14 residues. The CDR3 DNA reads TGCAGCGCCCGCGGGGGAGGAATCATCCACGAGCAGTACTTC. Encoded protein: CSARGGGIIHEQYF.

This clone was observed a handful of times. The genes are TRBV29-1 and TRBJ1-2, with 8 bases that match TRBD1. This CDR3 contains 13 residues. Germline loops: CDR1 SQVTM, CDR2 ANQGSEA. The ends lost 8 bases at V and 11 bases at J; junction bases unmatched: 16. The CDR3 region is CSSLGQAALGYTF. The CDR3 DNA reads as TGCAGCTCGCTGGGACAGGCCGCCCTCGGGTACACCTTC.

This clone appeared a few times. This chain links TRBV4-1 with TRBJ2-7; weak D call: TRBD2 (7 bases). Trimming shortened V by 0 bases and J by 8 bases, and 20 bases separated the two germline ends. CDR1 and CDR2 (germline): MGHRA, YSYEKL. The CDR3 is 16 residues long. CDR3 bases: TGCGCCAGCAGCCAAGATCGAGACCAGGGGAGGGGCAAGCAGTACTTC. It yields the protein CASSQDRDQGRGKQYF.

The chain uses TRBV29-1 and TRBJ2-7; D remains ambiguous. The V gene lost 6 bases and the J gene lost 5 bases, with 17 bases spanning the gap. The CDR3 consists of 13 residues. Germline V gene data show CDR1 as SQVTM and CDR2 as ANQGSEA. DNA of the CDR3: TGCAGCGTAAACGCCGGTGAACGGGACGAGCAGTACTTC. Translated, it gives CSVNAGERDEQYF.

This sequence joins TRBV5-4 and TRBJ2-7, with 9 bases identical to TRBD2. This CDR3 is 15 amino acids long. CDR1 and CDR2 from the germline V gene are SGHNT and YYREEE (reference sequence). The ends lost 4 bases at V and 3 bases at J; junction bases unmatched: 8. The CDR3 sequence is CASSLASGVVYEQYF. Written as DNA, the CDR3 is TGTGCCAGCAGCCTGGCTAGCGGGGTTGTCTACGAGCAGTACTTC.

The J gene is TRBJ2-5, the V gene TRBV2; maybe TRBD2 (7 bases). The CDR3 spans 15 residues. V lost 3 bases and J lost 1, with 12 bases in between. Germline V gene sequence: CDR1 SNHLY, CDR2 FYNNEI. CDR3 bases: TGTGCCAGCAGTGACGAGGGAGGGGGCCAAGAGACCCAGTACTTC. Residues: CASSDEGGGQETQYF.

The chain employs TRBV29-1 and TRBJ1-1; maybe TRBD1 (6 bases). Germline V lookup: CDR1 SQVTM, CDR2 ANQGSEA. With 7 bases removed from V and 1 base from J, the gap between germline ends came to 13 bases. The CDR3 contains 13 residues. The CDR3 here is CSAGRGQNTEAFF. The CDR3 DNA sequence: TGCAGCGCCGGCAGGGGTCAGAACACTGAAGCTTTCTTT.